What follows are 31 T cell receptor beta chains derived from one specimen sequenced in a study of T cells after yellow fever vaccination. TCRdb ran MiXCR on the 5' RACE reads and lists one entry per CDR3 protein. The repertoire holds 300,000 to 350,000 distinct CDR3 sequences, with approximately 12% as singletons. The sample was CD4+ T cells sorted from PBMCs, taken 45 days after the yellow fever booster vaccination. Receptors originate from a man between 18 and 29 years old who received the YFV17D yellow fever vaccine.

The rearrangement uses TRBV20-1 and TRBJ1-5; D is uncertain. Germline V CDR1 and CDR2: DFQATT, SNEGSKA (reference sequence). The CDR3 is 13 amino acids. V gave up 6 bases and J gave up 0 bases, with 9 bases separating them. Here the CDR3 reads CSAKDTSNQPQHF. The CDR3 nucleotides read TGCAGTGCAAAAGACACTAGCAATCAGCCCCAGCATTTT.

The table lists this clonotype with many counts. The chain couples TRBV21-1 to TRBJ1-2; the table's D call, TRBD1, has no DNA check behind it. TRBV21-1 is marked as a pseudogene. The CDR3 spans 11 residues. The CDR3 bases are TGTGCCAGCAGCAAAAGGTTAAGGGGGACCTTC. Protein sequence: CASSKRLRGTF.

The table lists this clonotype with a few counts. The chain joins TRBV20-1 to TRBJ1-5; the D is unclear. The CDR3 spans 14 residues. V was clipped by 7 bases and J by 0 bases, with 13 bases between them. Looked up from germline, CDR1 is DFQATT and CDR2 is SNEGSKA (reference sequence). The CDR3 spells CSVLGVYSNQPQHF. CDR3 nucleotide sequence: TGCAGTGTCCTCGGGGTCTATAGCAATCAGCCCCAGCATTTT.

There are many counts of this clonotype. The chain employs TRBV4-3 and TRBJ2-3; the match to TRBD2 covers 10 bases. This CDR3 is 15 amino acids long. Trimming removed 2 bases from V and 8 bases from J; junction bases left unmatched: 7. Germline V gives CDR1 LGHNA, CDR2 YSLEER. CDR3 amino acids: CASSQPSGGRVTQYF. Here the CDR3 DNA reads TGCGCCAGCAGCCAACCTAGCGGGGGTCGGGTTACGCAGTATTTT.

The chain couples TRBV5-6 to TRBJ2-5; a weak D match, TRBD1 (5 bases). Germline V gene sequence: CDR1 SGHDT, CDR2 YYEEEE. The CDR3 is 14 residues long. Trimming removed 2 bases at V and 0 bases at J, with 8 bases between. This CDR3 is CASSFRTNQETQYF. DNA for the CDR3: TGTGCCAGCAGCTTTCGGACAAACCAAGAGACCCAGTACTTC.

V gene TRBV5-1 combines with J gene TRBJ2-6; possibly TRBD1 for D (6 bases). The V gene's germline CDR1 is SGHRS and CDR2 YFSETQ. This CDR3 is built from 18 residues. Deletions cut 2 bases from V and 0 bases from J, with 15 bases between. CDR3 loop: CASSLGRGFPSGANVLTF. The CDR3 DNA is TGCGCCAGCAGCTTAGGCAGGGGTTTTCCCTCTGGGGCCAACGTCCTGACTTTC.

This clonotype has a handful of counts. The rearrangement uses TRBV10-1 and TRBJ2-3; D is unresolved. The CDR3 is 13 residues long. Germline values: CDR1 WNHNN, CDR2 SYGVQD (reference sequence). Trimming took 4 bases from V and 2 from J, leaving 7 bases between them. CDR3 nucleotides: TGCGCCAGCAGTGTCCGGCACACAGATACGCAGTATTTT. As protein: CASSVRHTDTQYF.

This clonotype was counted a few times. The chain couples TRBV20-1 to TRBJ1-1; 8 nucleotides align to TRBD1. CDR3 size: 13 residues. Germline lookup yields CDR1 DFQATT and CDR2 SNEGSKA (reference sequence). V was pared by 5 bases and J by 3 bases, with 5 bases of the junction left unmatched. The CDR3 DNA reads as TGCAGTGCTCCGCAGACAGGGGACACTGAAGCTTTCTTT. Amino acids: CSAPQTGDTEAFF.

This clonotype was counted a few times. V gene TRBV7-2 combines with J gene TRBJ2-3; 10 bases align to TRBD2. Germline CDR1 reads SGHTA; CDR2 reads FQGNSA. This CDR3 is 16 amino acids long. V was clipped by 3 bases and J by 1 base; unmatched bases: 4. The CDR3 nucleotides read TGTGCCAGCAGCTTCCAAGGGACTAGCGGCACAGATACGCAGTATTTT. Translation: CASSFQGTSGTDTQYF.

V is TRBV28 and J is TRBJ1-1, with 10 bases lining up with TRBD1. Per the germline V gene, CDR1 is MDHEN and CDR2 is SYDVKM. The CDR3 contains 14 residues. The V gene end was trimmed by 5 bases and the J gene end by 9 bases; junction bases not matched to a gene: 9. The DNA for the CDR3 is TGTGCCAGCAGTGCCCTCGGGACAGGGGCCAAAGCTTTCTTT. Protein sequence: CASSALGTGAKAFF.

V usage is TRBV7-8 and J usage is TRBJ1-5; possibly TRBD1 for D (6 bases). The CDR3 is 16 amino acids. The V end was cut by 5 bases, the J end by 6 bases, with 20 bases between. The germline V gene encodes CDR1 SGHVS and CDR2 FQNEAQ. The CDR3 nucleotides read TGTGCCAGCAGCCCGTCACTGGGGGGCTTTGGTCAGCCCCAGCATTTT. Its protein product is CASSPSLGGFGQPQHF.

This clonotype turned up a few times. The chain is built from TRBV20-1 and TRBJ1-1; perhaps TRBD1 as D (6 bases). There are 16 residues in the CDR3. From germline, CDR1 is DFQATT and CDR2 SNEGSKA (reference sequence). V gave up 1 base and J gave up 1 base, with 16 bases separating them. For the CDR3, the DNA is TGCAGTGCTAGAGGTGGGAGGGACACCTGGAACACTGAAGCTTTCTTT. Translating gives CSARGGRDTWNTEAFF.

The V call is TRBV18, the J call TRBJ1-4; no definite D call. From germline, CDR1 is KGHSH and CDR2 LQKENI. CDR3 length: 13 residues. Trimming shortened V by 8 bases and J by 5 bases, and 12 bases separated the two germline ends. CDR3 protein: CASLMARNEKLFF. CDR3 nucleotide sequence: TGTGCCAGCCTAATGGCCAGGAATGAAAAACTGTTTTTT.

This clonotype was observed many times. In nucleotides, the CDR3 is TGCGCCAGCAGCCAAGCCAGCGATGGTCGGACCCAGTACTTC. This translates into CASSQASDGRTQYF. The chain links TRBV4-1 to TRBJ2-5; D is ambiguous. Germline V gene lookup returns CDR1 MGHRA and CDR2 YSYEKL. CDR3 length equals 14 residues. V was pared by 1 base and J by 7 bases, with 13 bases between.

The gene calls are TRBV4-2 and TRBJ1-1; D unclear. Between the trimmed V and J ends, which lost 8 bases and 3 bases, there was a span of 7 bases. Germline V lookup: CDR1 LGHNA, CDR2 YNFKEQ. There are 11 residues in the CDR3. The chain's CDR3 is CASGGDTEAFF. CDR3 nucleotide sequence: TGTGCCAGCGGCGGGGACACTGAAGCTTTCTTT.

This clonotype was picked up many times. This chain links TRBV7-2 with TRBJ1-1; TRBD1 might be the D (5 bases). From germline, CDR1 is SGHTA and CDR2 FQGNSA. The CDR3 covers 15 residues. V was clipped by 4 bases and J by 0 bases, with 12 bases between them. CDR3 in DNA: TGTGCCAGCAGCTCCTGGTGGGGGATGAACACTGAAGCTTTCTTT. This gives the protein CASSSWWGMNTEAFF.

This clonotype was observed a few times. The chain has TRBV5-1 and TRBJ1-1, with a weak D call TRBD1 (5 bases). V lost 6 bases to trimming and J lost 1 base, with 13 bases between them. Germline lookup yields CDR1 SGHRS and CDR2 YFSETQ. The CDR3 totals 14 residues. CDR3 nucleotides: TGCGCCAGCAACTGGGGCGGCCAGAACACTGAAGCTTTCTTT. This translates into CASNWGGQNTEAFF.

This clonotype was detected many times. J is TRBJ2-3 and V is TRBV29-1; possible D gene TRBD2, 5 bases. The CDR3 is 12 residues long. Trimming took off 6 bases at V and 4 bases at J, with 11 bases between the two ends. CDR1 and CDR2 (germline): SQVTM, ANQGSEA. CDR3 sequence (DNA): TGCAGCGTAGGGAGAGTCCCAGATACGCAGTATTTT. Translating it yields CSVGRVPDTQYF.

The gene calls are TRBV7-8 and TRBJ2-5, with 9 bases matching TRBD1. The germline gives CDR1 SGHVS, CDR2 FQNEAQ. The CDR3 has 16 amino acids. The ends lost 5 bases at V and 5 bases at J; junction bases unmatched: 12. As DNA, the CDR3 is TGTGCCAGCAGCCCCGGATCCTACAGGGGGCCGGAGACCCAGTACTTC. It specifies CASSPGSYRGPETQYF.

This clonotype appeared a few times. The chain carries TRBV5-1 and TRBJ2-7; D call uncertain. Germline V gene sequence: CDR1 SGHRS, CDR2 YFSETQ. V was trimmed by 5 bases and J by 6 bases, leaving 15 bases between them. CDR3 size: 13 residues. In DNA, the CDR3 is TGCGCCAGCAGTCTTATCCCAGCAGCCGAGCAGTACTTC. It is translated as CASSLIPAAEQYF.

The chain is built from TRBV30 and TRBJ2-5; no clear D. With 0 bases removed from V and 7 bases from J, the gap between germline ends came to 12 bases. The CDR3 sequence is 13 residues long. Germline V CDR1 and CDR2: GTSNPN, SVGIG (reference sequence). In DNA, the CDR3 is TGTGCCTGGAGTGTGTACAGCCGCGGGACCCAGTACTTC. Its translation: CAWSVYSRGTQYF. Full variable domain (outside the CDR3, taken from reference TRBV30 and TRBJ2-5): SQTIHQWPATLVQPVGSPLSLECTVEGTSNPNLYWYRQAAGRGLQLLFYSVGIGQISSEVPQNLSASRPQDRQFILSSKKLLLSDSGFYLCAWSVYSRGTQYFGPGTRLLVL.

This clonotype was seen a handful of times. V gene TRBV20-1 combines with J gene TRBJ2-3; 10 nucleotides agree with TRBD2. In germline, CDR1 is DFQATT, CDR2 SNEGSKA (reference sequence). V was clipped by 6 bases and J by 3 bases; unmatched bases: 6. CDR3 size: 14 residues. CDR3 protein: CSALLAGVTDTQYF. The CDR3 nucleotides read TGCAGTGCCCTGCTAGCGGGGGTAACAGATACGCAGTATTTT.

This clonotype appeared many times. The chain couples TRBV7-3 to TRBJ2-2; 10 positions agree with TRBD1. From germline, CDR1 is SGHTA and CDR2 FQGTGA. The CDR3 has 15 residues. V was clipped by 6 bases and J by 5 bases; unmatched bases: 6. The CDR3 DNA reads TGTGCCAGCAGTCCACAGGGACAGGGGACCGGGGAGCTGTTTTTT. It yields the protein CASSPQGQGTGELFF.

This clonotype has just a few counts. V and J are TRBV27 and TRBJ1-2, with 8 bases aligning to TRBD1. The CDR3 consists of 17 residues. After removal of 3 bases from V and 4 bases from J, the junction contained 13 bases not matched to a gene. CDR1 is MNHEY and CDR2 is SMNVEV in the germline V gene (reference sequence). The CDR3 bases are TGTGCCAGCAGTTTTAGTGGAGTGGGACAGGAGGGCTATGGCTACACCTTC. Its protein product is CASSFSGVGQEGYGYTF.

This clonotype was detected many times. J is TRBJ1-2 and V is TRBV12-3 or TRBV12-4; 7 bases are a match to TRBD1. This CDR3 has 12 amino acids. V was pared by 7 bases and J by 4 bases, with 3 bases of the junction left unmatched. The CDR3 bases are TGTGCCAGCACCTGGACAGGCTATGGCTACACCTTC. It codes for CASTWTGYGYTF.

This chain links TRBV18 with TRBJ2-3; 13 bases agree with TRBD2. Germline lookup yields CDR1 KGHSH and CDR2 LQKENI. CDR3 size: 15 residues. J lost 3 bases, V lost 8 bases, and 5 bases had no gene match. In DNA form, the CDR3 reads TGTGCCAGCGCGCCGACTAGCGGGGGGACAGATACGCAGTATTTT. This codes for CASAPTSGGTDTQYF. Based on the CDR3 plus reference TRBV18 and TRBJ2-3, the full variable domain is NAGVMQNPRHLVRRRGQEARLRCSPMKGHSHVYWYRQLPEEGLKFMVYLQKENIIDESGMPKERFSAEFPKEGPSILRIQQVVRGDSAAYFCASAPTSGGTDTQYFGPGTRLTVL.

This clonotype showed up just a few times. V is TRBV5-6 and J is TRBJ2-7; D uncertain. Trimming pared 1 base from V and 1 base from J, leaving 6 bases between. The germline V gene has CDR1 SGHDT and CDR2 YYEEEE. The CDR3 is made up of 13 amino acids. The CDR3 spells CASSLFGSYEQYF. As DNA, the CDR3 is TGTGCCAGCAGCTTGTTCGGATCCTACGAGCAGTACTTC. Based on the CDR3 plus reference TRBV5-6 and TRBJ2-7, the full variable domain is DAGVTQSPTHLIKTRGQQVTLRCSPKSGHDTVSWYQQALGQGPQFIFQYYEEEERQRGNFPDRFSGHQFPNYSSELNVNALLLGDSALYLCASSLFGSYEQYFGPGTRLTVT.

The sample holds a few counts of this clonotype. This chain connects TRBV9 to TRBJ2-2, with D maybe TRBD1 (6 bases). Deletions cut 3 bases from V and 1 base from J, with 10 bases between. The CDR3 spans 15 residues. Germline values: CDR1 SGDLS, CDR2 YYNGEE. CDR3 residues: CASSGGGWNTGELFF. The DNA of the CDR3 is TGTGCCAGCAGCGGAGGGGGTTGGAACACCGGGGAGCTGTTTTTT.

There are a few counts of this clonotype. V and J are TRBV3-1 and TRBJ2-7, with D perhaps matching TRBD2 (6 bases). The V end was cut by 0 bases, the J end by 4 bases, with 13 bases between. From germline, CDR1 is LGHDT and CDR2 YNNKEL (reference sequence). The CDR3 spans 15 residues. Here the CDR3 DNA reads TGTGCCAGCAGCCAAGATCAAGAAGGGAGGTACGAGCAGTACGTC. Translating it yields CASSQDQEGRYEQYV.

The sample holds a few counts of this clonotype. The chain carries TRBV12-3 or TRBV12-4 and TRBJ2-5, with 10 bases lining up with TRBD2. V trimming: 5 bases; J trimming: 4 bases; junction bases outside the gene matches: 4. This CDR3 comprises 14 residues. CDR3 DNA sequence: TGTGCCAGCAGTAGCGGGGGGGCCCTAGAGACCCAGTACTTC. Encoded protein: CASSSGGALETQYF.

Many counts were recorded for this clonotype. V gene TRBV6-5 combines with J gene TRBJ2-3, with 11 positions matching TRBD2. Unmatched junction bases numbered 4, after V lost 5 bases and J lost 3 bases. CDR3 length equals 15 residues. Germline loops: CDR1 MNHEY, CDR2 SVGAGI. The CDR3 spells CASSPGLAVTDTQYF. The DNA for the CDR3 is TGTGCCAGCAGTCCGGGACTAGCGGTGACAGATACGCAGTATTTT.